The 14 T cell receptor beta chains reported below all come from one sample, sequenced in a study of cytomegalovirus exposure and HLA in healthy donors. PCR involved 60 Vbeta and 13 Jbeta primers. Using immunoSEQ multiplex PCR, the repertoire was profiled, and TCRdb retains in-frame clones only, with some absent. The sample includes about 120,000 clones, around 70% seen only once; the top ten take around 1.5%. Sequenced sample: PBMCs. The source of these receptors is a young woman in good health and CMV-seronegative.

The chain carries TRBV2 and TRBJ1-5; tentatively, D is TRBD1 (5 bases). This CDR3 is 14 amino acids long. Deletions cut 5 bases from V and 4 bases from J, with 12 bases between. Germline values: CDR1 SNHLY, CDR2 FYNNEI. CDR3 coding DNA: TGTGCCAGCAGTCCAGGGAGGAGGAATCAGCCCCAGCATTTT. This codes for CASSPGRRNQPQHF.

The J gene is TRBJ1-5, the V gene TRBV2; TRBD1 agrees at 9 bases. The CDR3 is made up of 16 amino acids. Germline-derived CDR1 and CDR2 are SNHLY and FYNNEI. The V and J ends lost 6 bases and 1 base, in that order; junction bases with no gene match: 7. CDR3 in DNA: TGTGCCAGCAGGGTGGGACAGGGAGGGAGCAATCAGCCCCAGCATTTT. Translated: CASRVGQGGSNQPQHF.

This clone was counted between two and nine times. This chain links TRBV30 with TRBJ2-3; 9 bases line up with TRBD2. The CDR3 extends over 15 amino acids. Germline CDR1 GTSNPN, CDR2 SVGIG (reference sequence). Trimming at V came to 4 bases and at J to 13 bases, leaving 18 bases not matched to a gene. For the CDR3, the DNA is TGTGCCTGGAACCAGCCCAGCGGGGGGACCAATTTGGAGTATTTT. The encoded protein is CAWNQPSGGTNLEYF.

Points on this clone: The CDR3 end shows no conserved phenylalanine or tryptophan, and so a read error is likely. The chain employs TRBV7-9 and TRBJ1-1; D is uncertain. V was cut by 3 bases and J by 4 bases, with 3 bases left in between. The CDR3 sequence is 11 residues long. Germline V lookup: CDR1 SEHNR, CDR2 FQNEAQ (reference sequence). The CDR3 reads CASSFLTEAFV. CDR3 nucleotide sequence: TGTGCCAGCAGCTTCCTCACTGAAGCTTTCGTT.

J is TRBJ2-1 and V is TRBV5-1; D uncertain. This CDR3 is built from 15 residues. Germline V gene sequence: CDR1 SGHRS, CDR2 YFSETQ. The V gene lost 0 bases and the J gene lost 1 base, with 8 bases spanning the gap. CDR3 in DNA: TGCGCCAGCAGCTTGGGGGCAGCTTCCTACAATGAGCAGTTCTTC. Translated: CASSLGAASYNEQFF.

The chain has TRBV6-1 and TRBJ2-4, with TRBD2 as a possible D gene (6 bases). Germline V gene lookup returns CDR1 MNHNS and CDR2 SASEGT. CDR3 length equals 13 residues. Trimming removed 6 bases from V and 8 bases from J, with 14 bases in between. The CDR3 nucleotides read TGTGCCAGCAGGGGGGTCTGGGGGGACATTCAGTACTTC. Translated: CASRGVWGDIQYF.

The rearrangement links TRBV4-1 to TRBJ1-1, with 12 positions matching TRBD1. V shed 10 bases, J shed 6 bases, and the junction held 9 bases outside the gene matches. The CDR3 consists of 14 residues. Germline CDR1 and CDR2: MGHRA and YSYEKL. CDR3: CATALGTGGPEAFF. In DNA, the CDR3 is TGCGCCACCGCACTTGGGACAGGGGGCCCTGAAGCTTTCTTT.

This clone has just a few counts. The V and J genes are TRBV10-1 and TRBJ2-2, with TRBD2 as a possible D gene (6 bases). The germline gives CDR1 WNHNN, CDR2 SYGVQD (reference sequence). This CDR3 is built from 16 residues. V lost 3 bases and J lost 2, with 13 bases in between. This CDR3 is CASSEPSGSNTGELFF. CDR3 sequence (DNA): TGCGCCAGCAGTGAACCAAGCGGGTCTAACACCGGGGAGCTGTTTTTT.

The chain is built from TRBV28 and TRBJ2-1, with 11 bases that match TRBD2. Unmatched junction bases numbered 8, after V lost 5 bases and J lost 8 bases. The CDR3 has 15 amino acids. Germline V gene sequence: CDR1 MDHEN, CDR2 SYDVKM. The CDR3 DNA is TGTGCCAGCAGTCCCTTAGCGGGGGGGAAATATGAGCAGTTCTTC. Amino acids: CASSPLAGGKYEQFF.

This clone was found a few times. The V and J genes are TRBV28 and TRBJ1-6; TRBD1 is a possible D gene (6 bases). The germline V and J ends were trimmed by 3 bases and 5 bases, with 11 bases remaining between them. Germline V gene lookup returns CDR1 MDHEN and CDR2 SYDVKM. The CDR3 runs to 15 residues. The CDR3 is CASSFTGINNSPLHF. The CDR3 coding sequence is TGTGCCAGCAGTTTTACAGGGATAAATAATTCACCCCTCCACTTT.

Only a few counts were recorded for this clone. The rearrangement links TRBV2 to TRBJ2-1; 11 nucleotides agree with TRBD2. Germline CDR1 is SNHLY and CDR2 is FYNNEI. The CDR3 covers 19 residues. After removal of 4 bases from V and 4 bases from J, the junction contained 15 bases not matched to a gene. The CDR3 protein is CASSAGVSSGGVSYNEQFF. The DNA of the CDR3 is TGTGCCAGCAGTGCTGGGGTTAGTAGCGGGGGGGTGTCATACAATGAGCAGTTCTTC.

The chain recombines TRBV28 with TRBJ1-1, with D uncertain. The V gene lost 5 bases and the J gene lost 1 base, with 8 bases spanning the gap. The CDR3 loop spans 13 amino acids. The germline V gene has CDR1 MDHEN and CDR2 SYDVKM. The CDR3 spells CASSLVSNTEAFF. CDR3 nucleotides: TGTGCCAGCAGTCTTGTTTCGAACACTGAAGCTTTCTTT.

CDR3 residues: CASSYTHGGAYEQYF. The CDR3 DNA reads as TGTGCCAGCAGCTATACCCACGGGGGGGCCTACGAGCAGTACTTC. The chain carries TRBV7-2 and TRBJ2-7, with 8 bases identical to TRBD2. J lost 2 bases, V lost 4 bases, and 7 bases had no gene match. The CDR3 contains 15 residues. Germline V CDR1 and CDR2: SGHTA, FQGNSA.

This chain connects TRBV2 to TRBJ2-5; TRBD2 matches 14 bases. The V and J ends lost 9 bases and 5 bases, in that order; junction bases with no gene match: 11. From germline, CDR1 is SNHLY and CDR2 FYNNEI. The CDR3 is 16 residues long. CDR3 region: CARDSGTSGGSETQYF. The CDR3 bases are TGTGCCAGGGATTCCGGGACTAGCGGGGGCAGTGAGACCCAGTACTTC.